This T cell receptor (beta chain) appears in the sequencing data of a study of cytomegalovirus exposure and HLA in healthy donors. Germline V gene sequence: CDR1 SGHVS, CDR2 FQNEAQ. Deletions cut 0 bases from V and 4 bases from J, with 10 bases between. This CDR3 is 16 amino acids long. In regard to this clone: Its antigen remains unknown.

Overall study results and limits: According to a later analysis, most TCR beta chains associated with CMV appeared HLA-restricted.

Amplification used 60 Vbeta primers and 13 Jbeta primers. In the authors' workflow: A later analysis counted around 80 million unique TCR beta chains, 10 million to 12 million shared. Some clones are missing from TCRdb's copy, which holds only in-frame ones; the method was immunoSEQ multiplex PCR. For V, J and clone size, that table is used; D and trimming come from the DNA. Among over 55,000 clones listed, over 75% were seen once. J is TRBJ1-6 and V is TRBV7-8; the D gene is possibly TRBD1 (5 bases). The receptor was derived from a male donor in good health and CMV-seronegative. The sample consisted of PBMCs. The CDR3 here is CASSLAQESYNSPLHF. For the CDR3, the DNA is TGTGCCAGCAGCTTAGCACAGGAGAGTTATAATTCACCCCTCCACTTT.